This T cell receptor beta chain was sequenced in a study of shared clonotypes between healthy human individuals. Regarding this clone: What it recognizes is unknown.

A roughly 200 ng quantity of DNA, 32,000 or so T cell genomes, went into the sorted-subset replicate PCRs. Some clones are missing from TCRdb's copy, which holds only in-frame ones; the method was immunoSEQ multiplex PCR. The sample lists roughly 650,000 clones, around 97% seen once, with around 0.058% in the top ten. V shed 6 bases, J shed 7 bases, and the junction held 9 bases outside the gene matches. Germline V gives CDR1 SNHLY, CDR2 FYNNEI. The CDR3 runs 15 residues. Study-wide results and caveats: Compared with clonotypes that all four donors shared, non-shared clonotypes had lower generation probabilities. Across subsets, estimated richness was generally greater for naive than for memory populations. It was the few donors that limited the genetic and exposure-history diversity represented.

The rearrangement joins TRBV2 to TRBJ2-2; 9 bases align to TRBD1. This TCR derives from a woman younger than 45 in good health. Sequencing used naive CD4+ T cells sorted from blood. Subset described: CD45RA+ positively selected. The CDR3 is CASRGQGWVGGELFF. DNA for the CDR3: TGTGCCAGCAGGGGACAGGGCTGGGTGGGCGGGGAGCTGTTTTTT.